These T cell receptor beta chains were read from a single sample in a study of early T cells in non-severe SARS-CoV-2 infection. TCRdb passed the 5' RACE reads through MiXCR, listing each CDR3 protein once. The table records about 60,000 distinct CDR3 sequences, around 13% of them present only once. Material for sequencing was whole blood. The receptors shown here come from an adult who was a healthcare worker with PCR-confirmed SARS-CoV-2 infection or an uninfected control (not recorded which). The CDR3 runs from the conserved cysteine through the conserved F or W. The D gene is left open where the match is weak. For some rows the clone size is stated as once, few or many, or as a class when expanded; others skip it.

d_call	v_call	j_call	clone_size	cdr3_aa	cdr3_nt
-	TRBV4-1	TRBJ2-5	many	CASSHQGVLETQYF	TGCGCCAGCAGCCATCAAGGGGTTTTGGAGACCCAGTACTTC
-	TRBV4-1	TRBJ1-4	many	CASSQGLGDEKLFF	TGCGCCAGCAGCCAAGGTCTGGGGGATGAAAAACTGTTTTTT
TRBD1	TRBV10-3	TRBJ1-2	many	CATTQGNLDGYTF	TGTGCCACGACACAGGGGAACCTAGATGGCTACACCTTC
-	TRBV28	TRBJ1-4	-	CAIGGTWDEKLFF	TGTGCCATCGGGGGGACGTGGGATGAAAAACTGTTTTTT
-	TRBV3-1	TRBJ2-7	many	CASSQVVSVRREQYF	TGTGCCAGCAGCCAAGTGGTGTCCGTTCGGAGGGAGCAGTACTTC
TRBD1	TRBV6-2/TRBV6-3	TRBJ1-1	once	CASSHRGAVNTEVFF	TGTGCCAGCAGCCACAGGGGGGCGGTGAACACTGAAGTTTTCTTT
-	TRBV5-4	TRBJ2-7	many	CASSETTGIYEQYF	TGTGCCAGCAGCGAGACAACAGGGATCTACGAGCAGTACTTC
TRBD2	TRBV28	TRBJ2-1	many	CASRPPSGSSYNEQFF	TGTGCCAGCAGACCACCCAGCGGGAGCTCCTACAATGAGCAGTTCTTC
-	TRBV7-3	TRBJ2-1	-	CASSLTLGNEQFF	TGTGCCAGCAGCTTAACCCTGGGCAATGAGCAGTTCTTC
TRBD1	TRBV20-1	TRBJ2-5	few	CSAKSATGEETQYF	TGCAGTGCCAAGAGTGCCACAGGGGAAGAGACCCAGTACTTC
-	TRBV5-5	TRBJ1-1	few	CASSLDGRGAFF	TGTGCCAGCAGCTTGGACGGGAGAGGGGCTTTCTTT
TRBD1	TRBV19	TRBJ1-5	few	CASSTPDRVYQPQHF	TGTGCCAGTAGTACACCAGACAGGGTCTATCAGCCCCAGCATTTT
-	TRBV29-1	TRBJ1-3	few	CSASGSGNTIYF	TGCAGCGCTTCTGGATCTGGAAACACCATATATTTT
TRBD1	TRBV29-1	TRBJ1-1	few	CSVGTGGNTEAFF	TGCAGCGTTGGAACAGGGGGTAACACTGAAGCTTTCTTT
-	TRBV5-8	TRBJ2-2	few	CASSFQGGTGELFF	TGTGCCAGCAGCTTTCAGGGAGGCACCGGGGAGCTGTTTTTT
-	TRBV2	TRBJ2-5	many	CASSEETQYF	TGTGCCAGCAGCGAAGAGACCCAGTACTTC
TRBD2	TRBV7-2	TRBJ2-1	many	CASSSSGSNHEQFF	TGTGCCAGCAGCTCTAGCGGGAGCAACCATGAGCAGTTCTTC
-	TRBV14	TRBJ1-5	-	CASSPPSGPQHF	TGTGCCAGCAGCCCTCCTAGTGGGCCCCAGCATTTT
-	TRBV7-2	TRBJ1-2	-	CASSLNAGRYGYTF	TGTGCCAGCAGCTTAAACGCAGGGCGTTATGGCTACACCTTC
-	TRBV9	TRBJ2-7	-	CASSPGGWGYEQYF	TGTGCCAGCAGCCCCGGCGGATGGGGTTACGAGCAGTACTTC
-	TRBV7-2	TRBJ1-5	-	CASSKTPNQPQHF	TGTGCCAGCAGCAAAACGCCAAATCAGCCCCAGCATTTT
TRBD1	TRBV3-1	TRBJ2-7	-	CASSQELRTGTPYEQYF	TGTGCCAGCAGCCAAGAACTTCGGACAGGGACGCCCTACGAGCAGTACTTC
-	TRBV6-5	TRBJ2-3	-	CASSYSFNQNTQYF	TGTGCCAGCAGTTACTCCTTTAATCAAAATACGCAGTATTTT
-	TRBV7-9	TRBJ1-4	-	CASSLGQGDEKLFF	TGTGCCAGCAGCTTAGGCCAGGGAGATGAAAAACTGTTTTTT
TRBD1	TRBV15	TRBJ2-7	-	CATSRGDRDRAEQYF	TGTGCCACCAGCAGAGGGGACCGGGACAGGGCCGAGCAGTACTTC
TRBD2	TRBV11-2	TRBJ2-1	many	CASSFAIGLAGNYRSYNEQFF	TGTGCCAGCAGCTTCGCAATTGGACTAGCGGGGAACTATCGATCCTACAATGAGCAGTTCTTC
-	TRBV10-3	TRBJ1-5	many	CAISERTDSNQPQHF	TGTGCCATCAGTGAGCGGACAGATAGCAATCAGCCCCAGCATTTT
-	TRBV29-1	TRBJ1-1	-	CSGGQMNTEAFF	TGCAGCGGCGGACAAATGAACACTGAAGCTTTCTTT
-	TRBV7-9	TRBJ2-7	-	CASSRDGREQYF	TGTGCCAGCAGCCGCGACGGCCGCGAGCAGTACTTC
-	TRBV28	TRBJ2-7	-	CASRSPARGHSYEQYF	TGTGCCAGCAGGTCTCCGGCTAGGGGACACTCCTACGAGCAGTACTTC
-	TRBV30	TRBJ2-5	few	CAWDRLTVLYF	TGTGCCTGGGACAGGTTGACGGTTTTGTACTTC
TRBD1	TRBV20-1	TRBJ2-5	many	CSAPGQGHETQYF	TGCAGTGCTCCGGGACAGGGCCATGAGACCCAGTACTTC
-	TRBV6-4	TRBJ2-3	few	CASSEQPTDTQYF	TGTGCCAGCAGTGAACAACCAACAGATACGCAGTATTTT
-	TRBV29-1	TRBJ2-1	-	CSVDNRAYQQFF	TGCAGCGTTGACAACAGGGCCTATCAGCAGTTCTTC